These T cell receptor beta chains were read from a single sample in a study of CD8+ T cells in alopecia areata. Profiling relied on immunoSEQ multiplex PCR, and the TCRdb table lists in-frame clones only, not all of them. The table has a few hundred thousand clones, about 62% seen once; the top ten hold 0.93%. This material consisted of CD4+ T cells sorted from blood, taken around week 54, from a patient treated with tofacitinib. Every receptor here comes from a human donor with alopecia areata. CDR3s include the opening cysteine and the closing phenylalanine or tryptophan. The D gene is left open where the match is weak. Rows may omit the clone size; those that give it use once, few, many or a size class.

j_call: TRBJ2-3; d_call: NA; clone_size: many; v_call: TRBV9; cdr3_nt: TGTGCCAGCAGCGTAGGGGGTTTTGGCACAGATACGCAGTATTTT; cdr3_aa: CASSVGGFGTDTQYF
j_call: TRBJ1-5; d_call: NA; clone_size: NA; v_call: TRBV7-8; cdr3_nt: TGTGCCAGCAGGGGGGCAGGAAGCAATCAGCCCCAGCATTTT; cdr3_aa: CASRGAGSNQPQHF
j_call: TRBJ2-5; d_call: TRBD1; clone_size: NA; v_call: TRBV5-1; cdr3_nt: TGCGCCAGCAGCGTAGGCCTTGGACAGGGCCAAGAGACCCAGTACTTC; cdr3_aa: CASSVGLGQGQETQYF
j_call: TRBJ2-3; d_call: TRBD1; clone_size: NA; v_call: TRBV4-1; cdr3_nt: TGCGCCAGCAGCCCGAGACAGGGGACTAGCACAGATACGCAGTATTTT; cdr3_aa: CASSPRQGTSTDTQYF
j_call: TRBJ2-2; d_call: TRBD2; clone_size: medium-sized; v_call: TRBV4-2; cdr3_nt: TGTGCCAGCAGCCAAGGAGAGGCTAGCGGGAGACTGAACACCGGGGAGCTGTTTTTT; cdr3_aa: CASSQGEASGRLNTGELFF
j_call: TRBJ1-2; d_call: NA; clone_size: NA; v_call: TRBV11-2; cdr3_nt: TGTGCCAGCAGCTCCTCCTATGGCTACACCTTC; cdr3_aa: CASSSSYGYTF
j_call: TRBJ2-5; d_call: NA; clone_size: NA; v_call: TRBV30; cdr3_nt: TGTGCCTGGAGCGGACAGTTAGGGGAGACCCAGTACTTC; cdr3_aa: CAWSGQLGETQYF
j_call: TRBJ2-4; d_call: NA; clone_size: few; v_call: TRBV29-1; cdr3_nt: TGCAGCGTGAGTCTAGCCAAAAACATTCAGTACTTC; cdr3_aa: CSVSLAKNIQYF
j_call: TRBJ1-1; d_call: NA; clone_size: once; v_call: TRBV2; cdr3_nt: TGTGCCAGCAGTCCGAACAGAAATCGGAACACTGAAGCTTTCTTT; cdr3_aa: CASSPNRNRNTEAFF
j_call: TRBJ2-3; d_call: TRBD1; clone_size: NA; v_call: TRBV27; cdr3_nt: TGTGCCAGCAGCCTGGGGACAGGGGGCCCAGATACGCAGTATTTT; cdr3_aa: CASSLGTGGPDTQYF
j_call: TRBJ2-5; d_call: NA; clone_size: NA; v_call: TRBV15; cdr3_nt: TGTGCCACCAGCAGAGATTCCACGGGGTACCAAGAGACCCAGTACTTC; cdr3_aa: CATSRDSTGYQETQYF
j_call: TRBJ2-7; d_call: TRBD1; clone_size: NA; v_call: TRBV10-3; cdr3_nt: TGTGCCATCACCGACAGGGTAGGCTACGAGCAGTACTTC; cdr3_aa: CAITDRVGYEQYF
j_call: TRBJ2-7; d_call: NA; clone_size: NA; v_call: TRBV7-2; cdr3_nt: TGTGCCAGCAGCCTAAATCAGGGCGGCGAGCAGTACTTC; cdr3_aa: CASSLNQGGEQYF
j_call: TRBJ2-3; d_call: NA; clone_size: NA; v_call: TRBV10-3; cdr3_nt: TGTGCCACTCAGGAGGATACGCAGTATTTT; cdr3_aa: CATQEDTQYF
j_call: TRBJ1-1; d_call: NA; clone_size: NA; v_call: TRBV29-1; cdr3_nt: TGCAGCGTTGTGTTAGGGGCCACTGAAGCTTTCTTT; cdr3_aa: CSVVLGATEAFF
j_call: TRBJ2-1; d_call: NA; clone_size: NA; v_call: TRBV19; cdr3_nt: TGTGCCAGTAGTAGAGTTTTCTCCCCGGATGAGCAGTTCTTC; cdr3_aa: CASSRVFSPDEQFF
j_call: TRBJ2-2; d_call: NA; clone_size: NA; v_call: TRBV6-5; cdr3_nt: TGTGCCACCCAAGGACCGAACACCGGGGAGCTGTTTTTT; cdr3_aa: CATQGPNTGELFF
j_call: TRBJ2-7; d_call: TRBD1; clone_size: NA; v_call: TRBV23-1; cdr3_nt: TGCGCCAGCAGTTCTGGACAGGGGGCGGTCGAGCAGTACTTC; cdr3_aa: CASSSGQGAVEQYF
j_call: TRBJ2-1; d_call: TRBD2; clone_size: NA; v_call: TRBV5-1; cdr3_nt: TGCGCCAGCAGCTTGGCCCTACTAGCGGGGCTTTACAATGAGCAGTTCTTC; cdr3_aa: CASSLALLAGLYNEQFF
j_call: TRBJ1-2; d_call: NA; clone_size: NA; v_call: TRBV11-2; cdr3_nt: TGTGCCAGCAGCAAAACAAGACAGTATGGCTACACCTTC; cdr3_aa: CASSKTRQYGYTF
j_call: TRBJ2-3; d_call: TRBD1; clone_size: once; v_call: TRBV4-1; cdr3_nt: TGCGCCAGCAGCCGGAAAGGGGGACAGACAGATACGCAGTATTTT; cdr3_aa: CASSRKGGQTDTQYF
j_call: TRBJ2-7; d_call: NA; clone_size: few; v_call: TRBV29-1; cdr3_nt: TGCAGCGTTGCGTATAGCTACGAGCAGTACTTC; cdr3_aa: CSVAYSYEQYF
j_call: TRBJ2-7; d_call: TRBD2; clone_size: NA; v_call: TRBV11-2; cdr3_nt: TGTGCCAGCAGCTTAGCTAGCGGGGGCCCCTACGAGCAGTACTTC; cdr3_aa: CASSLASGGPYEQYF
j_call: TRBJ2-3; d_call: TRBD2; clone_size: NA; v_call: TRBV15; cdr3_nt: TGTGCCACCAGCAGAGTGAGGAGCGGGGGAGCAGATACGCAGTATTTT; cdr3_aa: CATSRVRSGGADTQYF
j_call: TRBJ2-5; d_call: TRBD1; clone_size: NA; v_call: TRBV6-5; cdr3_nt: TGTGCCAGCAGCCCAATCGTCACAGGGGCGAAGACCCAGTACTTC; cdr3_aa: CASSPIVTGAKTQYF
j_call: TRBJ2-2; d_call: NA; clone_size: NA; v_call: TRBV6-5; cdr3_nt: TGTGCCAGCAGTTACTTCGGTAACACCGGGGAGCTGTTTTTT; cdr3_aa: CASSYFGNTGELFF
j_call: TRBJ2-6; d_call: TRBD1; clone_size: NA; v_call: TRBV29-1; cdr3_nt: TGCAGCGTTGTAGGGACAGGGGAATCCCCTGGGGCCAACGTCCTGACTTTC; cdr3_aa: CSVVGTGESPGANVLTF
j_call: TRBJ2-1; d_call: NA; clone_size: few; v_call: TRBV29-1; cdr3_nt: TGCAGCGTTGAACGGTTACGGGAGAATGAGCAGTTCTTC; cdr3_aa: CSVERLRENEQFF
j_call: TRBJ2-7; d_call: NA; clone_size: NA; v_call: TRBV5-1; cdr3_nt: TGCGCCAGCAGCTTGTTTCCAGGCCTGGAGCAGTACTTC; cdr3_aa: CASSLFPGLEQYF
j_call: TRBJ1-1; d_call: TRBD1; clone_size: few; v_call: TRBV7-3; cdr3_nt: TGTGCCAGCAGCCCAAGCCGGGACAGATTACCTGAAGCTTTCTTT; cdr3_aa: CASSPSRDRLPEAFF